This T cell receptor (beta chain) was sequenced during a study of CD8 T cells in ankylosing spondylitis. CDR1 and CDR2 from the germline V gene are SNHLY and FYNNEI. CDR3 length: 15 amino acids. The V gene lost 2 bases and the J gene lost 6 bases, with 15 bases spanning the gap. TCR beta libraries were made by quantitative 5'-RACE with molecular barcodes. Each CDR3 protein gets one entry after TCRdb re-called the 5' RACE reads with MiXCR. The sample lists 350,000 to 450,000 distinct CDR3 sequences, 20% to 25% occurring once. Study-wide findings and caveats: Certain motif variants had earlier appeared in reactive arthritis synovial fluid and blood.

A few counts support this clonotype. As yet, its antigen is unknown. The chain recombines TRBV2 with TRBJ2-3; D not certain. The sample consisted of blood, either unsorted or a sorted T cell fraction (not recorded which). The sequence derives from a male donor with ankylosing spondylitis or in good health (not recorded which). The CDR3: CASSEFGTEQDTQYF. The CDR3 DNA is TGTGCCAGCAGTGAATTCGGAACGGAGCAGGATACGCAGTATTTT. Drawing the rest from reference TRBV2 and TRBJ2-3, the complete variable domain is EPEVTQTPSHQVTQMGQEVILRCVPISNHLYFYWYRQILGQKVEFLVSFYNNEISEKSEIFDDQFSVERPDGSNFTLKIRSTKLEDSAMYFCASSEFGTEQDTQYFGPGTRLTVL.